This entry is about one TCR beta chain. The sample belongs to a study of T cell responses to AZD1222 COVID-19 vaccine. Germline V gene lookup returns CDR1 SGDLS and CDR2 YYNGEE. Deletions cut 0 bases from V and 0 bases from J, with 9 bases between. The CDR3 totals 15 residues. TCRdb keeps only in-frame clones here, not all; method: immunoSEQ multiplex PCR. Of about 150,000 clones listed, 90% to 95% are singletons. Sequencing used peripheral blood, obtained on day 0 of AZD1222 vaccination. This clonotype was sampled from an adult in good health. This chain connects TRBV9 to TRBJ1-2; D possibly corresponds to TRBD1 (5 bases). The CDR3 reads CASSVGTKANYGYTF. The CDR3 DNA follows: TGTGCCAGCAGCGTAGGGACAAAGGCTAACTATGGCTACACCTTC.